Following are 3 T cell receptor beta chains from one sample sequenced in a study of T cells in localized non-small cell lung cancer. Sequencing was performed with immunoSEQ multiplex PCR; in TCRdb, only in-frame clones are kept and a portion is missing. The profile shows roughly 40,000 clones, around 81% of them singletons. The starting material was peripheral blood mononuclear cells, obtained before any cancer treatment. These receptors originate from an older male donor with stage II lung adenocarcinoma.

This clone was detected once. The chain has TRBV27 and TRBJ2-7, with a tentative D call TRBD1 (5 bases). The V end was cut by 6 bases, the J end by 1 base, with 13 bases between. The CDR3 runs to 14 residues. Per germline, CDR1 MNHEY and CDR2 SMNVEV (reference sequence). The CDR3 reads CASSSQGPSYEQYF. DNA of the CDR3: TGTGCCAGCAGCTCCCAGGGTCCTTCCTACGAGCAGTACTTC.

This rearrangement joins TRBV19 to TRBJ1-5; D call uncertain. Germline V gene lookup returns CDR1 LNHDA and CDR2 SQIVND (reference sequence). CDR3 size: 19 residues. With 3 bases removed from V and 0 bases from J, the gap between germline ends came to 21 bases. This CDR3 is CASSITTGRRFYSNQPQHF. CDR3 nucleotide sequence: TGTGCCAGTAGTATTACCACCGGAAGGAGGTTTTATAGCAATCAGCCCCAGCATTTT.

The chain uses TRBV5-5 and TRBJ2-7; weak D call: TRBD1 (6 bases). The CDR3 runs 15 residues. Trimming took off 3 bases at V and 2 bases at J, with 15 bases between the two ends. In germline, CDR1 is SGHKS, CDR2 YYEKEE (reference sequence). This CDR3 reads CASSSQQGSPYEQYF. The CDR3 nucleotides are TGTGCCAGCAGCTCGCAACAGGGAAGTCCCTACGAGCAGTACTTC.